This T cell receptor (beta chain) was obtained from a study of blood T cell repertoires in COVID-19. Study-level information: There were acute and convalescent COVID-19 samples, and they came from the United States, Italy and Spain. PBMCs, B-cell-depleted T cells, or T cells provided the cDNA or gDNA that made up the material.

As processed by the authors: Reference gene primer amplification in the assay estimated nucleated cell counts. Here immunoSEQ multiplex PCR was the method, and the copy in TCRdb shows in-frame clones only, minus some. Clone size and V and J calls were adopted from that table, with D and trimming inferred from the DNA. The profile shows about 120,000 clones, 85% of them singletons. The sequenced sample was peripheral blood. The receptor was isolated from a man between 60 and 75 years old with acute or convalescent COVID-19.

CDR3 protein: CASSFSSGEQYF. In nucleotides, the CDR3 is TGTGCCAGCAGTTTTAGTAGCGGCGAGCAGTACTTC. The chain couples TRBV12-3 or TRBV12-4 to TRBJ2-7, with D maybe TRBD2 (6 bases). The CDR3 sequence is 12 residues long. V shed 3 bases and J shed 6 bases, with 9 bases lying between them.